What follows are 15 T cell receptor beta chains derived from one specimen sequenced in a study of technical replicates of blood from several donors. Clones were read by immunoSEQ multiplex PCR, and TCRdb kept only the in-frame ones, dropping some. The sample records 70,000 or so clones, 95% to 98% being singletons. The sample taken for sequencing was T cells isolated from PBMCs. Source of these receptors: a human donor in good health.

CDR3 region: CASSLQGNQPQHF. In DNA form, the CDR3 reads TGTGCCAGCAGTTTACAGGGGAATCAGCCCCAGCATTTT. The chain has TRBV6-6 and TRBJ1-5, with 7 bases identical to TRBD1. CDR1 is MNHNY, CDR2 SVGAGI, per germline (reference sequence). V lost 4 bases to trimming and J lost 4 bases; unmatched junction nucleotides: 1. The CDR3 is 13 amino acids.

The rearrangement joins TRBV5-1 to TRBJ2-2; 7 bases map to TRBD1. CDR3 size: 14 residues. Germline V CDR1 and CDR2: SGHRS, YFSETQ. The V gene end was trimmed by 9 bases and the J gene end by 3 bases; junction bases not matched to a gene: 8. CDR3 in DNA: TGCGCCAACCCAGGGGGAGTATACACCGGGGAGCTGTTTTTT. Its protein product is CANPGGVYTGELFF.

The rearrangement uses TRBV25-1 and TRBJ2-7; TRBD1 might be the D (6 bases). In germline, CDR1 is MGHDK, CDR2 SYGVNS. The CDR3 totals 12 residues. V was trimmed by 10 bases and J by 2 bases, leaving 12 bases between them. CDR3 protein: CATARGTYEQYF. The CDR3 nucleotides are TGTGCCACCGCTAGGGGGACCTACGAGCAGTACTTC.

The V gene is TRBV11-1, the J gene TRBJ1-2, with 7 bases fitting TRBD1. Germline V CDR1 and CDR2: SGHAT, FQDESV (reference sequence). This CDR3 contains 14 residues. J lost 8 bases, V lost 2 bases, and 8 bases had no gene match. The CDR3 nucleotides read TGTGCCAGCAGCTTATCTAGGACAGGAGAAGGCTACACCTTC. Its translation: CASSLSRTGEGYTF.

The rearrangement joins TRBV5-1 to TRBJ1-1; D may be TRBD1 (5 bases). CDR3 length: 14 residues. Germline V lookup: CDR1 SGHRS, CDR2 YFSETQ. V lost 0 bases, J lost 5 bases, and 11 bases lay in between. The CDR3, as DNA: TGCGCCAGCAGCTTGGTGGGGGGTAATACTGAAGCTTTCTTT. Its translation: CASSLVGGNTEAFF.

The chain joins TRBV30 to TRBJ2-5; D is possibly TRBD1 (5 bases). CDR3 size: 14 residues. V was pared by 2 bases and J by 4 bases, with 14 bases between. CDR1 is GTSNPN, CDR2 SVGIG, per germline (reference sequence). CDR3: CAWSKGSTGETQYF. Here the CDR3 DNA reads TGTGCCTGGAGTAAGGGGTCTACGGGAGAGACCCAGTACTTC.

V is TRBV30 and J is TRBJ2-1; no clear D. V was trimmed by 0 bases and J by 11 bases, leaving 14 bases between them. Per the germline V gene, CDR1 is GTSNPN and CDR2 is SVGIG (reference sequence). This CDR3 is built from 13 residues. CDR3 sequence (DNA): TGTGCCTGGAGTGTACTGGTTGACATGAAGCAGTTCTTC. Protein sequence: CAWSVLVDMKQFF. The whole variable domain, filled in from reference TRBV30 and TRBJ2-1, reads SQTIHQWPATLVQPVGSPLSLECTVEGTSNPNLYWYRQAAGRGLQLLFYSVGIGQISSEVPQNLSASRPQDRQFILSSKKLLLSDSGFYLCAWSVLVDMKQFFGPGTRLTVL.

This clone occurred once. The chain links TRBV12-5 to TRBJ2-7, with a possible D match to TRBD2 (6 bases). This CDR3 is built from 12 residues. The V and J ends lost 6 bases and 6 bases respectively, with 12 bases between them. Germline V CDR1 and CDR2: LGHNT, FRNRAP. CDR3 loop: CASGAGISEQYF. The CDR3 DNA follows: TGTGCTAGTGGGGCGGGAATCAGCGAGCAGTACTTC.

This chain connects TRBV7-2 to TRBJ1-1; D is undetermined. From germline, CDR1 is SGHTA and CDR2 FQGNSA. V was shortened by 3 bases and J by 1 base, with 3 bases between the two germline ends. The CDR3 is 12 residues long. The CDR3 DNA reads TGTGCCAGCAGCTTCGGGAACACTGAAGCTTTCTTT. It yields the protein CASSFGNTEAFF.

This clone was seen just once. The genes are TRBV7-9 and TRBJ1-1; a weak D match, TRBD1 (5 bases). Germline CDR1 is SEHNR and CDR2 is FQNEAQ (reference sequence). V was trimmed by 1 base and J by 10 bases, leaving 10 bases between them. CDR3 length: 12 amino acids. In DNA form, the CDR3 reads TGTGCCAGCAGCTTAGTAGGGGAGGGAGCTTTCTTT. Its translation is CASSLVGEGAFF.

This clone showed up just once. The V call is TRBV25-1, the J call TRBJ2-1; D may be TRBD2 (6 bases). The germline CDR1 and CDR2 sequences are MGHDK and SYGVNS. Trimming took off 9 bases at V and 8 bases at J, with 20 bases between the two ends. The CDR3 loop spans 14 amino acids. The CDR3 loop is CASTDLGGTDEQFF. The CDR3 nucleotides read TGTGCCAGTACAGATCTCGGGGGTACCGATGAGCAGTTCTTC. Using reference TRBV25-1 and TRBJ2-1 for the parts outside the CDR3, the full variable domain is EADIYQTPRYLVIGTGKKITLECSQTMGHDKMYWYQQDPGMELHLIHYSYGVNSTEKGDLSSESTVSRIRTEHFPLTLESARPSHTSQYLCASTDLGGTDEQFFGPGTRLTVL.

The genes are TRBV6-7 and TRBJ2-5; D not resolved. TRBV6-7 is an ORF, and what it does is uncertain. The ends were cut back, 6 bases at V and 4 bases at J, with 15 bases in the middle. The CDR3 loop spans 14 amino acids. CDR3 DNA sequence: TGTGCCAGCAGCCGCAGACTTGGCCGAGAGACCCAGTACTTC. Translating it yields CASSRRLGRETQYF.

This sequence joins TRBV5-1 and TRBJ2-5, with 14 bases that match TRBD2. Trimming removed 4 bases from V and 4 bases from J; junction bases left unmatched: 12. The CDR3 sequence is 18 residues long. Germline lookup yields CDR1 SGHRS and CDR2 YFSETQ. As DNA, the CDR3 is TGCGCCAGCAGCCCAGGGACTAGCGGGAGTCCCTGGGTAGAGACCCAGTACTTC. It encodes CASSPGTSGSPWVETQYF.

This clone was counted a single time. At the DNA level, this CDR3 is encoded by other sequences in the same sample as well. This chain links TRBV18 with TRBJ1-1, with D possibly matching TRBD1 (5 bases). The length of the CDR3 is 13 residues. Germline assignment: CDR1 KGHSH and CDR2 LQKENI. Trimming left V 3 bases short and J 2 bases short, with 7 bases between. The CDR3 nucleotides read TGTGCCAGCTCACCCCAGGGAAACACTGAAGCTTTCTTT. It specifies CASSPQGNTEAFF.

The J gene is TRBJ1-5, the V gene TRBV18; no clear D gene. Trimming pared 6 bases from V and 3 bases from J, leaving 6 bases between. This CDR3 is 12 amino acids long. Germline V gene lookup returns CDR1 KGHSH and CDR2 LQKENI. The CDR3 here is CASSLLNQPQHF. DNA for the CDR3: TGTGCCAGCTCCCTCCTCAATCAGCCCCAGCATTTT.